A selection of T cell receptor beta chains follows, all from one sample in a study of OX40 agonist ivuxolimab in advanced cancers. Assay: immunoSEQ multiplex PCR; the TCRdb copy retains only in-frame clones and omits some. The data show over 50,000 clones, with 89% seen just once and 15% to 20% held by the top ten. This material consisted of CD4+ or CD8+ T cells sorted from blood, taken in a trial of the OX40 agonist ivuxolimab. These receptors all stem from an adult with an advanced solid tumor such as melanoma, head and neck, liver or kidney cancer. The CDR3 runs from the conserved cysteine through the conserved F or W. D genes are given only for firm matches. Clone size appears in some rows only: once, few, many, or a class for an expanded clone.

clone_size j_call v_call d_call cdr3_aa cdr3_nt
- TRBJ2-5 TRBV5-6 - CASSSWAKETQYF TGTGCCAGCAGCTCCTGGGCGAAGGAGACCCAGTACTTC
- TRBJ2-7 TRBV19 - CASSIDLEHEQYF TGTGCCAGTAGTATAGATCTTGAGCACGAGCAGTACTTC
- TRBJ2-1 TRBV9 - CASSVAEGPSYNEQFF TGTGCCAGCAGCGTAGCCGAGGGCCCCTCCTACAATGAGCAGTTCTTC
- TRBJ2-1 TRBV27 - CASSLGVGMNEQFF TGTGCCAGCAGTTTAGGGGTTGGGATGAATGAGCAGTTCTTC
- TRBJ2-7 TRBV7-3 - CASSLNGYEQYF TGTGCCAGCAGCTTAAACGGTTACGAGCAGTACTTC
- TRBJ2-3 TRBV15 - CATSRVSADTQYF TGTGCCACCAGCAGAGTTAGCGCAGATACGCAGTATTTT
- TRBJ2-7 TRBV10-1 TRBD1 CASSETGKPYEQYF TGCGCCAGCTCAGAGACAGGGAAACCCTACGAGCAGTACTTC
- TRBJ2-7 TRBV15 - CATSQDWAYEQYF TGTGCCACCAGTCAGGACTGGGCCTACGAGCAGTACTTC
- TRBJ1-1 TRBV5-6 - CASSETLRGEAFF TGTGCCAGCAGCGAGACCCTTCGGGGTGAAGCTTTCTTT
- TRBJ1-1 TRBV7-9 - CASSESRDTEAFF TGTGCCAGCAGCGAAAGCCGGGACACTGAAGCTTTCTTT
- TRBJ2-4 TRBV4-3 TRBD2 CASSQDAGLAGNSIQYF TGCGCCAGCAGCCAAGATGCGGGACTAGCGGGAAATAGCATTCAGTACTTC
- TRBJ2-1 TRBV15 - CATSRAPGLDYNEQFF TGTGCCACCAGCAGAGCTCCGGGACTGGATTACAATGAGCAGTTCTTC
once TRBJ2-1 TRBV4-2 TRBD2 CASSHHHRTSGGSSYNEQFF TGTGCCAGCAGCCACCACCACCGGACTAGCGGGGGGAGCTCCTACAATGAGCAGTTCTTC
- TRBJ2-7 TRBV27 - CASSTNQGYEQYF TGTGCCAGCAGCACTAACCAGGGCTACGAGCAGTACTTC
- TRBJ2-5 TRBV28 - CASGGAGVEETQYF TGTGCCAGCGGTGGGGCAGGGGTCGAAGAGACCCAGTACTTC
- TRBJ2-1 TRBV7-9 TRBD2 CASSLSGRGNEQFF TGTGCCAGCAGCTTAAGCGGGAGGGGCAATGAGCAGTTCTTC
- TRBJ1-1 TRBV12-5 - CASGFQGIDSAEAFF TGTGCTAGTGGTTTCCAGGGTATTGACTCCGCTGAAGCTTTCTTT
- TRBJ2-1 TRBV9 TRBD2 CASSLPGAGGSNEQFF TGTGCCAGCAGCCTGCCGGGAGCGGGAGGGTCGAATGAGCAGTTCTTC
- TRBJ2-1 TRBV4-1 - CASSFDRTSYNEQFF TGCGCCAGCAGTTTCGACAGGACGTCCTACAATGAGCAGTTCTTC
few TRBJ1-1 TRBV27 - CASSLNGQTEAFF TGTGCCAGCAGTTTAAACGGCCAGACTGAAGCTTTCTTT
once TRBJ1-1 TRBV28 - CASSGTGGNTEAFF TGTGCCAGCAGTGGGACCGGCGGGAACACTGAAGCTTTCTTT
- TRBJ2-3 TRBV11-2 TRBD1 CASSQDRAGDTQYF TGTGCCAGCAGCCAGGACAGGGCAGGAGATACGCAGTATTTT
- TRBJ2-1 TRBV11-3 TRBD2 CASSLTSGGYNEQFF TGTGCCAGCAGCCTGACTAGCGGGGGTTACAATGAGCAGTTCTTC
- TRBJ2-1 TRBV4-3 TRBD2 CASSQDRFSGAFEQFF TGCGCCAGCAGCCAAGATCGGTTTAGCGGGGCCTTTGAGCAGTTCTTC
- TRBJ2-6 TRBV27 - CASGFAGSGANVLTF TGTGCCAGCGGGTTTGCAGGGTCTGGGGCCAACGTCCTGACTTTC
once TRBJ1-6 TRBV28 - CASSFSAGGNSPLHF TGTGCCAGCAGTTTTTCGGCCGGGGGGAATTCACCCCTCCACTTT
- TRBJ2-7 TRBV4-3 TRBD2 CASSARLAERDYEQYF TGCGCCAGCAGCGCCCGACTAGCGGAGCGGGACTACGAGCAGTACTTC
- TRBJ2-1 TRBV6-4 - CASSDSWRATYNEQFF TGTGCCAGCAGTGACTCCTGGCGGGCTACCTACAATGAGCAGTTCTTC
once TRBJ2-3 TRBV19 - CASSMAQQDTQYF TGTGCCAGTAGTATGGCACAACAAGATACGCAGTATTTT
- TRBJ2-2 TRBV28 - CASSLDAQLGELFF TGTGCCAGCAGTCTGGATGCTCAATTGGGGGAGCTGTTTTTT
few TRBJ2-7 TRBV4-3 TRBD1 CASSQDRTGMNEQYF TGCGCCAGCAGCCAAGACCGGACAGGGATGAACGAGCAGTACTTC
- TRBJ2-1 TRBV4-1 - CASRPDGSSYNEQFF TGCGCCAGCAGACCGGACGGGAGCTCCTACAATGAGCAGTTCTTC
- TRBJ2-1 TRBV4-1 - CASSKRTGEEQFF TGCGCCAGCAGCAAGAGGACCGGGGAGGAGCAGTTCTTC
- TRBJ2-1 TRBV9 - CASSVSNLAQQFF TGTGCCAGCAGCGTATCCAACCTAGCGCAGCAGTTCTTC
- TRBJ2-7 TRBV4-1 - CASSQGLGAYEQYF TGCGCCAGCAGCCAAGGTCTAGGGGCCTACGAGCAGTACTTC
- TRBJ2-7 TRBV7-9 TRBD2 CASSQGLAGDEQYF TGTGCCAGCAGCCAAGGACTAGCGGGAGACGAGCAGTACTTC
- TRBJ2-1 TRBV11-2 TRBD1 CASSLTGSHEQFF TGTGCCAGCAGCTTGACAGGGTCCCATGAGCAGTTCTTC
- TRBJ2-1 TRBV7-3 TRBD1 CASSLGTDYNEQFF TGTGCCAGCAGCTTAGGGACAGATTACAATGAGCAGTTCTTC
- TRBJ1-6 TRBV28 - CASSLDRLTSPLHF TGTGCCAGCAGTTTAGACAGGCTTACTTCACCCCTCCACTTT
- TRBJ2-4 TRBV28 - CASSPRLSNIQYF TGTGCCAGCAGCCCCCGACTTAGCAACATTCAGTACTTC
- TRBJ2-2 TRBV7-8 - CASSSQGYGELFF TGTGCCAGCAGCTCGCAGGGGTACGGGGAGCTGTTTTTT
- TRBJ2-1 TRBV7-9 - CASSLGNEQFF TGTGCCAGCAGCTTAGGAAATGAGCAGTTCTTC
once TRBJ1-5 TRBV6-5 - CASSYGANQPQHF TGTGCCAGCAGTTACGGGGCAAATCAGCCCCAGCATTTT
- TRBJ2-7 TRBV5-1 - CASSLDGTYEQYF TGCGCCAGCAGCTTGGACGGTACCTACGAGCAGTACTTC
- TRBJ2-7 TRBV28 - CASSQPGAYEQYF TGTGCCAGCAGCCAGCCGGGGGCCTACGAGCAGTACTTC
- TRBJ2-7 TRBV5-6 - CASSLRGTEQYF TGTGCCAGCAGCTTGCGCGGCACCGAGCAGTACTTC